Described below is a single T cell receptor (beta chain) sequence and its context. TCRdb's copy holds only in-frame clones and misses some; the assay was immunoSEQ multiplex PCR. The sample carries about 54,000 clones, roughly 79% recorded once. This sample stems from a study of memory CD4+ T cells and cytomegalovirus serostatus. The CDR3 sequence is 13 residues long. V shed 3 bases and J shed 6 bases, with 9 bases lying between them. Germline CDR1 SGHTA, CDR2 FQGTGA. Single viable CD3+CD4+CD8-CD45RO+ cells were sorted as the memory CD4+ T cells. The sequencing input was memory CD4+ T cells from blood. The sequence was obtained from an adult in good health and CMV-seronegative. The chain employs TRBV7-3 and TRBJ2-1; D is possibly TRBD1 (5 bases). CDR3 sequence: CASSLTEFNEQFF. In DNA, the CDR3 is TGTGCCAGCAGCTTGACAGAGTTCAATGAGCAGTTCTTC.